This is a list of T cell receptor beta chains from one sample in a study of T cell clusters in autoimmune cytopenias. TCRdb reprocessed the multiplex PCR reads, with one entry per CDR3 protein and no DNA. The sample totals 10,000 to 11,000 distinct CDR3 sequences; its top ten clones hold less than 5.5%. In addition, the sample was reused for a study of T cell repertoires in aging, cancer and after chemotherapy.

The sample consisted of peripheral blood. The receptors were sampled from a human donor in good health. CDR3s include the opening cysteine and the closing phenylalanine or tryptophan. Fields, in order: clone size, V gene, J gene, CDR3 protein. Clone size, where shown, is once, few, many, or a class for clones that have expanded.

.	TRBV5-5	TRBJ2-1	CASSLVAGTPEQFF
.	TRBV19	TRBJ1-5	CASSMPGQGSNQPQHF
.	TRBV28	TRBJ2-5	CASSRTNLGTQYF
.	TRBV7-2	TRBJ1-5	CASSWDRDGPQHF
medium-sized	TRBV27	TRBJ1-6	CASSLLAGLNSPLHF
.	TRBV7-9	TRBJ2-3	CASSLFSYDTQYF
.	TRBV19	TRBJ2-3	CASRRQGDRPRVDTQYF
.	TRBV12-3/TRBV12-4	TRBJ2-3	CASSLASGGQGTQYF
medium-sized	TRBV29-1	TRBJ1-1	CSVRTSMNTEAFF
.	TRBV12-3/TRBV12-4	TRBJ2-3	CASSYESARDTQYF